This is a list of T cell receptor beta chains from one sample in a study of OX40 agonist ivuxolimab in advanced cancers. This table comes from immunoSEQ multiplex PCR, and its TCRdb copy is limited to in-frame clones, with some not included. The sample includes 100,000 to 150,000 clones, about nine tenths of them seen just once. The sample was CD4+ or CD8+ T cells sorted from blood, taken in a trial of the OX40 agonist ivuxolimab. The receptors were sampled from an adult with an advanced solid tumor such as melanoma, head and neck, liver or kidney cancer. Each CDR3 is given with its conserved first and last residue. Each record gives: J gene, V gene, CDR3 protein.

j_gene: TRBJ1-1
v_gene: TRBV21-1
CDR3aa: CASSKVPSRDAFF

j_gene: TRBJ1-3
v_gene: TRBV19
CDR3aa: CASSTRQRGNTIYF

j_gene: TRBJ1-1
v_gene: TRBV28
CDR3aa: CASRFRTGSNTEAFF

j_gene: TRBJ2-7
v_gene: TRBV5-1
CDR3aa: CASSLEGLNEQYF

j_gene: TRBJ2-5
v_gene: TRBV4-1
CDR3aa: CASSQAGQQQWETQYF

j_gene: TRBJ2-7
v_gene: TRBV18
CDR3aa: CASSPGQVPYEQYF

j_gene: TRBJ1-2
v_gene: TRBV11-3
CDR3aa: CASSLGQSYGYTF

j_gene: TRBJ1-1
v_gene: TRBV4-2
CDR3aa: CASSHAQGEGRTEAFF

j_gene: TRBJ1-4
v_gene: TRBV5-1
CDR3aa: CASSYGVGWNEKLFF

j_gene: TRBJ1-5
v_gene: TRBV7-2
CDR3aa: CASSLMGGGSQHF

j_gene: TRBJ1-5
v_gene: TRBV19
CDR3aa: CASSMPDRRHQPQHF

j_gene: TRBJ1-2
v_gene: TRBV7-2
CDR3aa: CASSLRMGRGQDYGYTF

j_gene: TRBJ1-2
v_gene: TRBV5-8
CDR3aa: CASSLVHNYGYTF

j_gene: TRBJ2-7
v_gene: TRBV11-2
CDR3aa: CASSLRTGGEQYF

j_gene: TRBJ2-7
v_gene: TRBV11-3
CDR3aa: CASSPILPLSGVTYEQYF

j_gene: TRBJ1-5
v_gene: TRBV6-5
CDR3aa: CASCGGTNQPQHF

j_gene: TRBJ2-7
v_gene: TRBV7-9
CDR3aa: CASSPGQEQYF

j_gene: TRBJ1-2
v_gene: TRBV5-4
CDR3aa: CASSLTEGNGYTF

j_gene: TRBJ2-1
v_gene: TRBV28
CDR3aa: CASSIPGQGRLDEQFF

j_gene: TRBJ1-2
v_gene: TRBV11-2
CDR3aa: CASSLRDSLYGYTF

j_gene: TRBJ2-2
v_gene: TRBV28
CDR3aa: CASSQGSANTGELFF

j_gene: TRBJ2-2
v_gene: TRBV9
CDR3aa: CASSVGLAGFLNTGELFF

j_gene: TRBJ2-1
v_gene: TRBV28
CDR3aa: CASSLRGQGLNNEQFF

j_gene: TRBJ1-2
v_gene: TRBV19
CDR3aa: CASKLDSNYGYTF

j_gene: TRBJ1-5
v_gene: TRBV5-4
CDR3aa: CASSQDPGNSNQPQHF

j_gene: TRBJ2-5
v_gene: TRBV30
CDR3aa: CAWSDPASGLETQYF

j_gene: TRBJ2-7
v_gene: TRBV19
CDR3aa: CASSPRTSGRDLTSEQYF

j_gene: TRBJ1-5
v_gene: TRBV6-5
CDR3aa: CASSYKVFQHF

j_gene: TRBJ1-5
v_gene: TRBV7-8
CDR3aa: CASSSDRISNQPQHF

j_gene: TRBJ2-7
v_gene: TRBV27
CDR3aa: CASSLLGSGGGEQYF

j_gene: TRBJ2-7
v_gene: TRBV6-5
CDR3aa: CASSYEGLEQYF

j_gene: TRBJ2-1
v_gene: TRBV6-1
CDR3aa: CASSALGGGLYNEQFF

j_gene: TRBJ2-1
v_gene: TRBV19
CDR3aa: CASSTPRPANEQFF

j_gene: TRBJ1-5
v_gene: TRBV30
CDR3aa: CAWRPGGGSNQPQHF

j_gene: TRBJ2-7
v_gene: TRBV29-1
CDR3aa: CSVDTGGSYEQYF

j_gene: TRBJ2-1
v_gene: TRBV5-1
CDR3aa: CASSRGQAPNEQFF

j_gene: TRBJ2-1
v_gene: TRBV15
CDR3aa: CATSSGLAGDHEQFF

j_gene: TRBJ2-3
v_gene: TRBV4-1
CDR3aa: CASSQKGHTDTQYF

j_gene: TRBJ1-6
v_gene: TRBV11-2
CDR3aa: CASSSKGGDNSPLHF

j_gene: TRBJ1-1
v_gene: TRBV7-8
CDR3aa: CASSWRTGNTEAFF

j_gene: TRBJ2-2
v_gene: TRBV7-3
CDR3aa: CASRTVKGLNTGELFF

j_gene: TRBJ2-3
v_gene: TRBV27
CDR3aa: CASSTPQAGTQYF

j_gene: TRBJ1-4
v_gene: TRBV19
CDR3aa: CASCRRRGEKLFF

j_gene: TRBJ2-1
v_gene: TRBV19
CDR3aa: CASSATSGAIYNEQFF

j_gene: TRBJ1-2
v_gene: TRBV19
CDR3aa: CASSLWTGNYGYTF

j_gene: TRBJ1-1
v_gene: TRBV7-9
CDR3aa: CASSLEGRVWSFF

j_gene: TRBJ1-3
v_gene: TRBV7-2
CDR3aa: CASSLSFDRSISGNTIYF

j_gene: TRBJ1-4
v_gene: TRBV19
CDR3aa: CASSTMTVTNEKLFF

j_gene: TRBJ2-7
v_gene: TRBV6-1
CDR3aa: CASSEARDSTGHF

j_gene: TRBJ2-1
v_gene: TRBV6-1
CDR3aa: CASSDRSGSSSYNEQFF

j_gene: TRBJ2-1
v_gene: TRBV10-3
CDR3aa: CAISGGTGDVFNEQFF

j_gene: TRBJ1-5
v_gene: TRBV10-2
CDR3aa: CASSEAGGNQPQHF

j_gene: TRBJ2-6
v_gene: TRBV11-3
CDR3aa: CASSLQGSGANVLTF

j_gene: TRBJ2-5
v_gene: TRBV25-1
CDR3aa: CASSESAGGQGAQYF

j_gene: TRBJ1-2
v_gene: TRBV5-1
CDR3aa: CASNVDIRGGNYGYTF

j_gene: TRBJ2-2
v_gene: TRBV4-1
CDR3aa: CASSQIDIMVYTGELFF

j_gene: TRBJ2-3
v_gene: TRBV13
CDR3aa: CASSPRTLGNTQYF

j_gene: TRBJ1-1
v_gene: TRBV7-9
CDR3aa: CASSPNMNTEAFF

j_gene: TRBJ2-1
v_gene: TRBV7-6
CDR3aa: CASSLRIAEVGRPVGNEQFF

j_gene: TRBJ2-6
v_gene: TRBV7-3
CDR3aa: CASSGGGLGANVLTF